This T cell receptor beta chain emerged from a study of T cell responses to AZD1222 COVID-19 vaccine (dated by TCRdb to about 2021). At the level of the whole study: TCR sequencing covered 230 or so trial participants: approximately 200 given two doses of AZD1222 and 26 given two doses of MenACWY control vaccine. Trial participants were enrolled into age subgroups of 18-55, 56-69 and 70-plus years, which contained about 150, 27 and 61 TCR-sequenced participants, respectively. Beyond this particular receptor, the publication reports: Epitopes outside the regions mutated in the B.1.351 and B.1.1.7 variants were reportedly recognized by nearly half of the unique spike-specific TCRs. The 56-69-year group was small, and its depth increase did not reach significance, likely because of low power. Participants were mostly white British, with more females than males. The authors suggested clonal diversity may have been underestimated. The whole spike protein was spanned by vaccine-associated CD4 TCRs, and dominant responses were seen in regions 160-218 and 743-854. A significant rise in spike-specific TCR breadth and depth was observed after two AZD1222 doses relative to day 0 and relative to MenACWY recipients. Because no day 14 peak-response samples were available, the repertoires could be characterized only after the peak T cell response. Only six AZD1222 recipients were SARS-CoV-2 seropositive at baseline, limiting conclusions about previously exposed vaccinees.

The CDR3 regions of human TCRbeta chains were analyzed by immunosequencing. Per the source publication's procedure: Repertoire TCRs were matched against a reference library of SARS-CoV-2-specific TCRs generated with the MIRA antigen-specificity platform. Breadth meant the fraction of unique TCRs that were SARS-CoV-2-associated, whereas depth meant the fraction of total T cells that were SARS-CoV-2-associated. Using the MIRA data, every spike-specific TCR was mapped to the spike region that the TCR reacted to and assigned to either a CD4 or a CD8 class. Log10-transformed breadth and depth values were compared by one-way ANOVA with Sidak's multiple comparisons tests. TCRdb carries this immuneACCESS record with in-frame sequences only. Its versions omit some clonotypes, under half of them owing to an unresolved V gene in the studies checked, with the rest unexplained. The DNA gave D and trimming, while V, J and clone size come from that table. The sample table lists around 210,000 clones, about 95% of them with a count of one. Over 1.5% of the sample belongs to the ten largest clones.

A word on this clone: It lacks a known antigen. The input lacks base qualities; no much larger clone sits a single base away.

The sample's time point label, in plain terms: about 28 days (+/-7) after the second vaccine dose. In light of the paper, this sample's treatment or condition label describes: meningococcal conjugate vaccine given as trial control. Samples from vaccinated people were obtained from the UK trials COV001 and COV002, which included a single-blind randomized controlled phase 2/3 trial of AZD1222 (ChAdOx1 nCoV-19) in healthy adults. For TCRbeta chain sequencing, PBMC samples were collected from trial participants at day 0 and at day 28 after the second dose. Measured from the cysteine to the phenylalanine, the CDR3 is 12 residues long. Only the CDR3 DNA is retained, 36 bases long and in frame from the first base. A distance of 8 bases separates the germline ends of V and J, which lose 8 bases and 0 bases respectively. CDR1 MNHEY and CDR2 SMNVEV are derived from the germline V gene (reference sequence).

The rearranged chain carries TRBV27 and TRBJ2-7, with no reliable assignment of the D segment. This receptor was obtained from an adult who received the MenACWY meningococcal vaccine as a control. This material consisted of peripheral blood, taken 28 days after the second dose of the MenACWY control vaccine. The CDR3 region reads CASGRSSYEQYF. The base sequence is TGTGCCAGCGGCAGGAGCTCCTACGAGCAGTACTTC.